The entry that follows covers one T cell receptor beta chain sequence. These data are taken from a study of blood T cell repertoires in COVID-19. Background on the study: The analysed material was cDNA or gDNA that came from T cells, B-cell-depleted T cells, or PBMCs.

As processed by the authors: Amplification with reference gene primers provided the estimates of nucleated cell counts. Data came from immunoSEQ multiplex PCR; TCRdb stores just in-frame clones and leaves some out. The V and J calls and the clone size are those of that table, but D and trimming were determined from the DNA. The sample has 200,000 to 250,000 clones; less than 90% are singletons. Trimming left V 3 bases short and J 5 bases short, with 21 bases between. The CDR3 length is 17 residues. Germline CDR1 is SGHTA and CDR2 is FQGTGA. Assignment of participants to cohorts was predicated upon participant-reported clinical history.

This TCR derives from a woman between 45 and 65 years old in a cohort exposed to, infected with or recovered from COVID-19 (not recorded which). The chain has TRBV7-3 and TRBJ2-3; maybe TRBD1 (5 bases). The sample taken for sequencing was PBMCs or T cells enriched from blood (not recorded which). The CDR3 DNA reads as TGTGCCAGCAGCTTCAGGGCCTCTTTGTTTCCCAAAGATACGCAGTATTTT. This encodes CASSFRASLFPKDTQYF.